The T cell receptor beta chain under discussion was sequenced for a study of blood T cell repertoires in COVID-19. Across the study: The origin of the acute and convalescent COVID-19 samples was the United States, Italy and Spain. Sources were T cells, B-cell-depleted T cells, or PBMCs; the material itself was cDNA or gDNA.

Source study methods: Amplified reference gene primers provided the basis for estimating nucleated cell counts. TCRdb's copy holds only in-frame clones and misses some; the assay was immunoSEQ multiplex PCR. For V, J and clone size, that table is used; D and trimming come from the DNA. This table holds around 620,000 clones, 85% to 90% found once. The CDR3 loop spans 14 amino acids. CDR1 is SGHKS and CDR2 is YYEKEE in the germline V gene (reference sequence). The V segment lost 4 bases and the J segment 7 bases; nucleotides outside the gene matches: 8. V is TRBV5-5 and J is TRBJ2-1; 7 positions agree with TRBD1. The TCR sequence derives from a woman younger than 35 with acute or convalescent COVID-19. The sequencing input was peripheral blood. CDR3 coding DNA: TGTGCCAGCAGCAAAACAGGGGTAAGGAATGAGCAGTTCTTC. As protein: CASSKTGVRNEQFF.